The 21 T cell receptor beta chains below come from one sample, sequenced in a study of spatial heterogeneity in lung cancer. TCRdb independently ran MiXCR on the 5' RACE reads; one entry per CDR3 protein. Found here are tens of thousands of distinct CDR3 sequences, approximately 12% of them singletons; the top ten hold roughly two fifths. Time point specified: sample taken at primary tumor resection. This specimen consisted of PBMCs, obtained at surgery. All receptors come from a male donor with early-stage non-small cell lung cancer.

There are a few counts of this clonotype. CDR3 in amino acids: CASSGDRAGNQPQHF. CDR3 nucleotides: TGTGCCAGCAGCGGGGACAGGGCTGGAAATCAGCCCCAGCATTTT. The chain joins TRBV6-6 to TRBJ1-5; TRBD1 matches at 9 bases. V lost 6 bases to trimming and J lost 4 bases; unmatched junction nucleotides: 7. This CDR3 comprises 15 residues. Germline CDR1 is MNHNY and CDR2 is SVGAGI (reference sequence).

The chain recombines TRBV24-1 with TRBJ2-5; 11 bases are a match to TRBD2. The J segment lost 3 bases and the V segment lost 9 bases, leaving 5 bases of the junction unmatched. The CDR3 spans 14 residues. Germline V gene lookup returns CDR1 KGHDR and CDR2 SFDVKD. CDR3 DNA sequence: TGTGCCACCGCAACTAGCGGGGGCAAAGAGACCCAGTACTTC. Its translation is CATATSGGKETQYF.

This clonotype was recorded at least ten times. The chain has TRBV24-1 and TRBJ2-5, with 9 bases that match TRBD1. The CDR3 spans 16 residues. CDR1 KGHDR and CDR2 SFDVKD come from the germline V gene. V was pared by 2 bases and J by 4 bases, with 7 bases of the junction left unmatched. CDR3 residues: CATSDYDRGDSETQYF. The CDR3 bases are TGTGCCACCAGTGATTATGACAGGGGGGATTCAGAGACCCAGTACTTC.

The CDR3 region has the DNA TGTGCCAGCAGTTATGACCCGTATCGGAATGAGCAGTTCTTC. Protein: CASSYDPYRNEQFF. J is TRBJ2-1 and V is TRBV6-6; D remains unclear. Trimming took 3 bases from V and 7 from J, leaving 13 bases between them. The germline V gene encodes CDR1 MNHNY and CDR2 SVGAGI (reference sequence). CDR3 length: 14 residues.

This clonotype occurred a few times. The chain links TRBV3-1 to TRBJ1-1, with no clear D. The ends were cut back, 4 bases at V and 1 base at J, with 7 bases in the middle. This CDR3 spans 13 amino acids. Germline V gene lookup returns CDR1 LGHDT and CDR2 YNNKEL (reference sequence). The CDR3 here is CASSLTENTEAFF. CDR3 coding DNA: TGTGCCAGCAGCCTTACAGAGAACACTGAAGCTTTCTTT.

This clonotype was picked up a small number of times. One end of the junction is discordant with germline, which a read error may explain. The chain is built from TRBV6-2 or TRBV6-3 and TRBJ1-5; no reliable D call. Germline V CDR1 and CDR2: MNHEY, SVGEGT. The CDR3 totals 15 residues. CDR3 sequence (DNA): TGTGCCAGCAGTTACGAGGACCCGGGGAATCGGCCCCAGCATTTT. Translating gives CASSYEDPGNRPQHF.

A few counts support this clonotype. The chain is built from TRBV2 and TRBJ2-5; no firm D call. Trimming stripped 2 bases from V and 5 bases from J, with 3 bases between. This CDR3 comprises 11 residues. CDR1 and CDR2 (germline): SNHLY, FYNNEI. The CDR3 loop is CASSEKETQYF. CDR3 nucleotides: TGTGCCAGCAGTGAAAAGGAGACCCAGTACTTC.

The table lists this clonotype with many counts. This rearrangement joins TRBV5-1 to TRBJ1-2, with a weak D call TRBD1 (6 bases). Germline V lookup: CDR1 SGHRS, CDR2 YFSETQ. The CDR3 is 14 amino acids. Trimming removed 0 bases at V and 5 bases at J, with 11 bases between. CDR3 protein: CASSLDGGAYGYTF. The CDR3, as DNA: TGCGCCAGCAGCTTGGATGGGGGCGCTTATGGCTACACCTTC.

The chain uses TRBV29-1 and TRBJ2-7, with 8 positions matching TRBD2. The J segment lost 6 bases and the V segment lost 2 bases, leaving 6 bases of the junction unmatched. There are 13 residues in the CDR3. Germline values: CDR1 SQVTM, CDR2 ANQGSEA. In DNA, the CDR3 is TGCAGCGTTGAACGAAGCGGGAGCGGCGAGCAGTACTTC. Its translation: CSVERSGSGEQYF.

V is TRBV2 and J is TRBJ1-1; D is ambiguous. The CDR3 is 13 amino acids. Germline lookup yields CDR1 SNHLY and CDR2 FYNNEI. Trimming took off 5 bases at V and 1 base at J, with 8 bases between the two ends. In nucleotides, the CDR3 is TGTGCCAGCAGTCTACAGAGGAACACTGAAGCTTTCTTT. Translated: CASSLQRNTEAFF.

For the CDR3, the DNA is TGCAGCGTAGCGTCTTCTCCCCCCAATGAGCAGTTCTTC. As protein: CSVASSPPNEQFF. The rearrangement joins TRBV29-1 to TRBJ2-1; no reliable D call. V was pared by 6 bases and J by 6 bases, with 15 bases between. CDR1 is SQVTM, CDR2 ANQGSEA, per germline. This CDR3 has 13 residues.

This chain links TRBV11-2 with TRBJ2-3, with D possibly TRBD1 on 5 matching bases. Germline V lookup: CDR1 SGHAT, CDR2 FQNNGV. The CDR3 extends over 14 amino acids. Trimming removed 2 bases at V and 4 bases at J, with 10 bases between. This CDR3 reads CASSLQGYADTQYF. The CDR3 coding sequence is TGTGCCAGCAGCTTACAGGGTTATGCAGATACGCAGTATTTT.

This clonotype was detected only a few times. This chain uses TRBV20-1 with TRBJ2-3; 11 bases are a match to TRBD2. J lost 8 bases, V lost 5 bases, and 12 bases had no gene match. Germline V CDR1 and CDR2: DFQATT, SNEGSKA (reference sequence). This CDR3 is built from 15 residues. CDR3 sequence reads: CSAPPGLADPGTQYF. The DNA of the CDR3 is TGCAGTGCTCCCCCGGGACTAGCGGATCCCGGTACGCAGTATTTT.

The chain recombines TRBV27 with TRBJ2-5; D unresolved. Germline V CDR1 and CDR2: MNHEY, SMNVEV (reference sequence). The length of the CDR3 is 13 residues. V lost 6 bases and J 0 bases, leaving 8 bases between the germline ends. CDR3 nucleotide sequence: TGTGCCAGCAGGGGTGGCTACCAAGAGACCCAGTACTTC. Protein product: CASRGGYQETQYF.

The chain employs TRBV28 and TRBJ1-2, with TRBD1 matching 8 bases. Unmatched junction bases numbered 11, after V lost 5 bases and J lost 3 bases. The germline V gene encodes CDR1 MDHEN and CDR2 SYDVKM. The CDR3 runs 16 residues. This CDR3 reads CASSRTGTPFYYGYTF. The CDR3 bases are TGTGCCAGCAGTCGGACAGGGACGCCGTTTTACTATGGCTACACCTTC.

The chain uses TRBV5-1 and TRBJ2-7; tentatively, D is TRBD1 (6 bases). CDR1 is SGHRS, CDR2 YFSETQ, per germline. The V and J ends lost 3 bases and 0 bases respectively, with 16 bases between them. The CDR3 covers 16 residues. Here the CDR3 DNA reads TGCGCCAGCAGCTCCTCCGGGACACATATCTCCTACGAGCAGTACTTC. Protein: CASSSSGTHISYEQYF.

This clonotype was found a few times. The chain has TRBV6-1 and TRBJ1-5; D not resolved. V was cut by 8 bases and J by 2 bases, with 13 bases left in between. The germline V gene encodes CDR1 MNHNS and CDR2 SASEGT. The CDR3 loop spans 14 amino acids. DNA of the CDR3: TGTGCCAGCCTTTTCACTGCGGGCAATCAGCCCCAGCATTTT. It is translated as CASLFTAGNQPQHF.

There are a few counts of this clonotype. The chain joins TRBV6-2 or TRBV6-3 to TRBJ2-5, with 10 bases identical to TRBD2. With V trimmed by 6 bases and J by 4 bases, 5 bases remained unmatched. Germline V gene lookup returns CDR1 MNHEY and CDR2 SVGEGT. This CDR3 has 14 residues. In DNA form, the CDR3 reads TGTGCCAGCAGACGAGCGGGGGGGCCAGAGACCCAGTACTTC. Protein sequence: CASRRAGGPETQYF.

Comments on this clonotype: The junction departs from germline at one end; a sequencing error may be responsible. The V and J genes are TRBV28 and TRBJ2-7, with 9 bases identical to TRBD2. The CDR3 has 15 amino acids. CDR1 is MDHEN and CDR2 is SYDVKM in the germline V gene. This chain's CDR3 is CVSSPRTSANNEQYF. The DNA of the CDR3 is TGTGTCAGCAGTCCCCGGACTAGCGCGAACAACGAGCAGTACTTC.

This clonotype was seen only a few times. This rearrangement joins TRBV14 to TRBJ2-1; D unresolved. The CDR3 consists of 17 residues. The V and J ends lost 1 base and 1 base respectively, with 14 bases between them. The germline V gene encodes CDR1 SGHDN and CDR2 FVKESK. The CDR3: CASSQGSAFLSYNEQFF. The CDR3 bases are TGTGCCAGCAGCCAAGGTTCAGCTTTCCTTTCCTACAATGAGCAGTTCTTC.

This chain links TRBV21-1 with TRBJ2-1; the D segment call TRBD1 is taken from the table without a DNA check. TRBV21-1 is tagged as a pseudogene. This CDR3 region has 16 residues. The CDR3 loop reads CASSMRLPQRLDEQFF. The CDR3 nucleotides read TGTGCCAGCAGCATGAGACTGCCCCAAAGGCTGGATGAGCAGTTCTTC.